This TCR beta chain was identified in a study of cytomegalovirus exposure and HLA in healthy donors. In regard to this clone: Its antigen is not known.

Study-wide results and caveats: TRBV6-2, TRBV6-3 and other indistinguishable V segments were excluded.

Amplification used 60 Vbeta primers and 13 Jbeta primers. Sequencing was performed with immunoSEQ multiplex PCR; in TCRdb, only in-frame clones are kept and a portion is missing. The data show about 190,000 clones, with roughly 84% seen just once and approximately 0.26% held by the top ten. The CDR3 loop spans 14 amino acids. With V trimmed by 5 bases and J by 8 bases, 6 bases remained unmatched. Germline CDR1 SGHDT, CDR2 YYEEEE. This chain joins TRBV5-6 and TRBJ2-1; 11 bases map to TRBD2. Sequenced material: PBMCs. The source of this sequence is a boy aged 5-17 years in good health and CMV-seronegative. Here the CDR3 reads CASRLAGGVDEQFF. CDR3 coding DNA: TGTGCCAGCAGGTTAGCGGGAGGGGTGGATGAGCAGTTCTTC.